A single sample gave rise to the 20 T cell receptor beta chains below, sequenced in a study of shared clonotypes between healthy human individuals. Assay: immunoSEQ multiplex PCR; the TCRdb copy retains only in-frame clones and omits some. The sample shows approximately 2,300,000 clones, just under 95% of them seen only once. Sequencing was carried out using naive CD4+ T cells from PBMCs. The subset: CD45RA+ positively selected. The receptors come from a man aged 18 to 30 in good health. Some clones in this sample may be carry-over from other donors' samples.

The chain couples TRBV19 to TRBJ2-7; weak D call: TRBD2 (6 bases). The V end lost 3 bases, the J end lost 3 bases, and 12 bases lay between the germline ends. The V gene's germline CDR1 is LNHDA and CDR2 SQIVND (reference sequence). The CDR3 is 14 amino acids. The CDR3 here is CASSIRDWDYEQYF. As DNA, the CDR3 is TGTGCCAGTAGTATCCGGGACTGGGACTACGAGCAGTACTTC.

CDR3 protein: CASSQDPGSTEAFF. Written as DNA, the CDR3 is TGTGCCAGCAGCCAAGATCCCGGGAGCACTGAAGCTTTCTTT. The chain employs TRBV5-4 and TRBJ1-1; D is unclear. The CDR3 is made up of 14 amino acids. The V gene's germline CDR1 is SGHNT and CDR2 YYREEE (reference sequence). V was shortened by 4 bases and J by 4 bases, with 14 bases between the two germline ends.

As DNA, the CDR3 is TGTGCCAGCAGCCAATCCGGGACAGTTGAAAAACTGTTTTTT. It translates to CASSQSGTVEKLFF. J is TRBJ1-4 and V is TRBV4-2; TRBD1 matches 7 bases. With 2 bases clipped from V and 7 bases from J, the junction kept 4 bases outside the gene matches. CDR3 length equals 14 residues. CDR1 is LGHNA, CDR2 YNFKEQ, per germline.

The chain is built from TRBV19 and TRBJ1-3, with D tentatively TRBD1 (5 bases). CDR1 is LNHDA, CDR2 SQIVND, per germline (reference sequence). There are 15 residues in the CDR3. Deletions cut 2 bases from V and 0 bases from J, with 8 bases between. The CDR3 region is CASSIRGFSGNTIYF. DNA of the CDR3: TGTGCCAGTAGTATAAGGGGCTTCTCTGGAAACACCATATATTTT.

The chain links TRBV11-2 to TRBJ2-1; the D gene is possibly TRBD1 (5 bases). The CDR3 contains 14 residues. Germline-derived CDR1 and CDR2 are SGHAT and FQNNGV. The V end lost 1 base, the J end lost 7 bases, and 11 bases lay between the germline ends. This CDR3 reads CASSLGTGLNEQFF. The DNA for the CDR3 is TGTGCCAGCAGCTTAGGTACAGGCCTTAATGAGCAGTTCTTC.

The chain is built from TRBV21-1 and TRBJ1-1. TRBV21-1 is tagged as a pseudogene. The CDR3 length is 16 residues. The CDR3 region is CASSTVRGGPNTEAFF. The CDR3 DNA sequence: TGTGCCAGCAGCACAGTCAGAGGTGGGCCGAACACTGAAGCTTTCTTT.

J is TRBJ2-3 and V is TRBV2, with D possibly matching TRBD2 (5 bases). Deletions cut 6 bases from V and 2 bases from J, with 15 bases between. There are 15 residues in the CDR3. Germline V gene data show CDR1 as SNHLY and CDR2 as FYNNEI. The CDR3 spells CASREDSPHTDTQYF. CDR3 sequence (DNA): TGTGCCAGCAGGGAGGACTCCCCCCACACAGATACGCAGTATTTT.

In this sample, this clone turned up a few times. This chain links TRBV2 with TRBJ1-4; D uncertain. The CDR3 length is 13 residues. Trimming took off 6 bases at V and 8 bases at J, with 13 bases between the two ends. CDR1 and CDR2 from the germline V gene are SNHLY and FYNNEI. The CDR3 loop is CASRGGPSEKLFF. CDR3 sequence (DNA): TGTGCCAGCAGGGGAGGCCCTTCCGAAAAACTGTTTTTT.

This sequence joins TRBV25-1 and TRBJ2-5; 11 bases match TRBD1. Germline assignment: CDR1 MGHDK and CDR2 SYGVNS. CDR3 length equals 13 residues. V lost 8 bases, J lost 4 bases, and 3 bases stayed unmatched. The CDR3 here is CASGQGAAETQYF. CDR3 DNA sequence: TGTGCCAGCGGACAGGGGGCTGCAGAGACCCAGTACTTC.

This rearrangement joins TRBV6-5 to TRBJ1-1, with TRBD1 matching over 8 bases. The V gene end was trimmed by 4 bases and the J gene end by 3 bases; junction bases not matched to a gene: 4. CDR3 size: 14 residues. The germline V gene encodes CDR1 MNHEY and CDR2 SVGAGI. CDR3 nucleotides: TGTGCCAGCAGTTGGACAGGGCTGCACACTGAAGCTTTCTTT. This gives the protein CASSWTGLHTEAFF.

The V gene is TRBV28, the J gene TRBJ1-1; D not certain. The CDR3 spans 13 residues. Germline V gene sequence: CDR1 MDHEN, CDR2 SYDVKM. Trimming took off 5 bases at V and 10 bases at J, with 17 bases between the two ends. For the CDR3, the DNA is TGTGCCAGCAGTCCCCGCTCCCTGCACGTAGCTTTCTTT. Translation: CASSPRSLHVAFF. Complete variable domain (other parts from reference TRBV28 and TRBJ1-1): DVKVTQSSRYLVKRTGEKVFLECVQDMDHENMFWYRQDPGLGLRLIYFSYDVKMKEKGDIPEGYSVSREKKERFSLILESASTNQTSMYLCASSPRSLHVAFFGQGTRLTVV.

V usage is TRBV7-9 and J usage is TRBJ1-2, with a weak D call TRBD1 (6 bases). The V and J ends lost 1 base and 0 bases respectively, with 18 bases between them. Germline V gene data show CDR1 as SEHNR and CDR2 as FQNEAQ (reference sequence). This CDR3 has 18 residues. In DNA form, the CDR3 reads TGTGCCAGCAGCTTAGGTTTGGGGGGCCCCGGGGCTAACTATGGCTACACCTTC. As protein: CASSLGLGGPGANYGYTF.

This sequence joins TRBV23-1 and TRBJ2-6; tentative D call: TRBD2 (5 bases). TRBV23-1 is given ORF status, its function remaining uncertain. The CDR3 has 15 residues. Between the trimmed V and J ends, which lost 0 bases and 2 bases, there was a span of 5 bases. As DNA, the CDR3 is TGCGCCAGCAGTCAATCGAGGGCTGGGGCCAACGTCCTGACTTTC. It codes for CASSQSRAGANVLTF.

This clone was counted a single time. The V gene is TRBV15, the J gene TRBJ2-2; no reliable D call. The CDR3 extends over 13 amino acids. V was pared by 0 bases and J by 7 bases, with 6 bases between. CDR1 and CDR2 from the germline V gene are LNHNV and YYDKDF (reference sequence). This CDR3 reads CATSRDPRGELFF. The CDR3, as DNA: TGTGCCACCAGCAGAGATCCGCGCGGGGAGCTGTTTTTT. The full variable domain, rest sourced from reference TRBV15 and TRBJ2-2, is DAMVIQNPRYQVTQFGKPVTLSCSQTLNHNVMYWYQQKSSQAPKLLFHYYDKDFNNEADTPDNFQSRRPNTSFCFLDIRSPGLGDTAMYLCATSRDPRGELFFGEGSRLTVL.

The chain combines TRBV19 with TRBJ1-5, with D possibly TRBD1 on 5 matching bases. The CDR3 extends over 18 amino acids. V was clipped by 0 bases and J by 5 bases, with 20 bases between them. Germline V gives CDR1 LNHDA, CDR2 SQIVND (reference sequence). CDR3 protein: CASSIDASGLGGDQPQHF. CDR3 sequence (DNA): TGTGCCAGTAGTATAGATGCATCAGGGCTTGGTGGGGATCAGCCCCAGCATTTT.

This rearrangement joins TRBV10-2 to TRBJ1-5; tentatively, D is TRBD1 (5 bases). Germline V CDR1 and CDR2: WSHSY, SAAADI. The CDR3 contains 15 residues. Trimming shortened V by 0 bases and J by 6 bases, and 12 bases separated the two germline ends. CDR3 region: CASSESLTDFQPQHF. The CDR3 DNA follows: TGCGCCAGCAGTGAGTCTTTGACAGATTTTCAGCCCCAGCATTTT.

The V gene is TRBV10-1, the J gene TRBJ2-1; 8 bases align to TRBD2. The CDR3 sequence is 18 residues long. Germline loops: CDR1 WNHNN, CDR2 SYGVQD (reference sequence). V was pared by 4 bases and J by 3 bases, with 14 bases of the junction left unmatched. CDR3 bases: TGCGCCAGCAGTGGGATTGAGTCGGCGGGAGGCTACTACAATGAGCAGTTCTTC. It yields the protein CASSGIESAGGYYNEQFF.

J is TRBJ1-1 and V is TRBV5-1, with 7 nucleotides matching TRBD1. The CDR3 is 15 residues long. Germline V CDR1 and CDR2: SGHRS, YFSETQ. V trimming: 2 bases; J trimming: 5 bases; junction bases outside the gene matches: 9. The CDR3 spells CASSLLGGFGTEAFF. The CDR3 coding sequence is TGCGCCAGCAGCTTACTAGGGGGCTTTGGGACTGAAGCTTTCTTT.

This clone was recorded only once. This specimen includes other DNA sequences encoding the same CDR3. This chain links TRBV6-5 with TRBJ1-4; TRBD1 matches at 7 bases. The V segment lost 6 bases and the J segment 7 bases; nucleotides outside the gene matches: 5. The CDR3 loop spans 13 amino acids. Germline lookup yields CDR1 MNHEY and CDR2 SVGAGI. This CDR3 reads CASRRQGGEKLFF. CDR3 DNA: TGTGCCAGCAGAAGACAGGGAGGTGAAAAACTGTTTTTT.

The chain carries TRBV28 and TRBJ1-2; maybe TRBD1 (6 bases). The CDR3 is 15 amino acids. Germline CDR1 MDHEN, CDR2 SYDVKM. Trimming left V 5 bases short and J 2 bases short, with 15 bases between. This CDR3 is CASSVRRGRNYGYTF. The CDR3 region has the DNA TGTGCCAGCAGTGTCAGAAGGGGGAGAAACTATGGCTACACCTTC.